This TCR beta chain came from a study of regulatory T cells in long-lasting Graves disease. Germline V gene lookup returns CDR1 SNHLY and CDR2 FYNNEI. Unmatched junction bases numbered 5, after V lost 5 bases and J lost 9 bases. The CDR3 is made up of 13 amino acids. This clonotype was found many times. The antigen is undetermined. Time point of the sample: persistent/refractory GD, antithyroid drugs over 5 years with positive TRAb. There was RNA extracted from PBMCs, and the TCR library was made from it. An endocrinology department in Xi'an, China, supplied the patients. Study outcomes and limitations: Less diverse TCR repertoires were seen in persistent Graves' patients than in newly diagnosed ones. Peripheral blood was the sole material, not thyroid tissue.

In building TCR beta libraries, iRepertoire HTBI primers were used together with Arm-PCR of CDR3 regions. TCRdb analysed the multiplex PCR reads with MiXCR anew, one entry per CDR3 protein. The sample has a few hundred thousand distinct CDR3 sequences; about a fifth are singletons. The TCR was taken from a female donor with Graves disease. This material consisted of peripheral blood mononuclear cells (PBMCs), taken when the disease was refractory, from a patient treated with antithyroid drugs. The chain uses TRBV2 and TRBJ1-5; 9 nucleotides line up with TRBD1. The CDR3: CASSKDRGGPQHF. For the CDR3, the DNA is TGTGCCAGCAGTAAGGACAGGGGTGGGCCCCAGCATTTT.